The T cell receptor beta chain described here comes from a study of spatial heterogeneity in lung cancer (dated by TCRdb to the late 2010s). With respect to the entire study: More beta-chain than alpha-chain transcripts were consistently detected, likely reflecting higher beta-chain transcript abundance. In tumor regions, TCR transcript counts showed a strong correlation with a T cell transcriptional module score from matched bulk RNA-seq. In the raw uncorrected reads, each unique combination of TCR and UMI appeared more than ten times on average. TCR alpha and beta repertoires were quantitatively compared across multiple tumor regions, matched nontumor lung and blood in non-small cell lung cancer. Nonsynonymous mutation counts, determined by whole-exome sequencing of tumor tissue, were related to TCR repertoire features. At surgery, 200 to 250 tumor regions, around 64 matched nontumor lung samples and 56 PBMC samples were TCR-sequenced for both alpha and beta chains. The study at large found these results: The count of ubiquitous expanded TCRs correlated with the count of ubiquitous nonsynonymous mutations, and the count of regional expanded TCRs correlated with the count of regional nonsynonymous mutations. Estimated TCR-seq coverage of tumor T cells was only around 7.1% for alpha chains and 13% for beta chains. The number of expanded intratumoral alpha and beta TCRs correlated with the tumor nonsynonymous mutation count. Additional single-cell paired TCR alpha and beta sequencing was considered necessary to confirm, at a functional level, the hypothesis that regional TCRs recognize regional mutations.

After removal of 5 bases from V and 12 bases from J, the junction retains 9 bases not matched to a gene. CDR1 and CDR2 are drawn from the germline V gene: MDHEN, SYDVKM. The CDR3 contains 13 residues, cysteine and phenylalanine counted. CDR3 DNA is the only sequence kept; it has 39 bases, read in frame from the first base. This clonotype has a count of ten or more. The clone's antigen remains unknown. It has no much larger one-base neighbor in the sample; base qualities were not kept. What the time point label conveys for this sample: sample taken at primary tumor resection. Samples were obtained from over 70 patients with early-stage, untreated non-small cell lung cancer from the lung TRACERx cohort. Whole RNA extracted from tumor and nontumor lung tissue, or from cryopreserved PBMC samples, was used for TCR sequencing without cell sorting. A patient was chosen for TCR sequencing only when enough RNA was available from at least two tumor regions. Before selection, tumor and adjacent nontumor lung specimens were reviewed by a lung pathologist.

The library was made by 5' RACE. Sequencing was performed on a NextSeq 500. In the TCR library protocol, a unique molecular identifier was attached to each TCR cDNA molecule so that PCR and sequencing errors could be corrected. Per the source publication's procedure: TCR identification, UMI-based error correction and CDR3 extraction were performed with Decombinator tools. TCRs above a frequency of 2 per 1,000, corresponding to the top 1% of the tumor frequency distribution, were defined as expanded. Expanded tumor TCRs were classed as regional if statistically deemed absent (corrected P<0.05) from at least one tumor region, otherwise ubiquitous. Renyi diversity was calculated using the R vegan package after each repertoire was subsampled 100 times to 5,000 TCRs. CDR3 similarity networks were built from amino acid triplet string-kernel similarity, connecting CDR3s with pairwise similarity above 0.82. The public reads were quality trimmed at Q25 with fastp and then assembled into clones with MiXCR by TCRdb, keeping productive beta chains. Each entry merges the rows of one CDR3 protein and shows their most common DNA and genes. The V and J calls come from TCRdb's annotation, not from the publication. The sample yields 4,000 or so distinct CDR3 sequences; approximately 9% were counted once. The ten top clones hold 28% of the sample.

This clonotype was obtained from a male donor with early-stage non-small cell lung cancer. The chain joins TRBV28 to TRBJ2-1; 8 nucleotides in the junction match TRBD2. The sequenced sample was lung tumor tissue, obtained at surgery. The DNA sequence is as follows: TGTGCCAGCAGTATCATGGCGGGAGGTTTGCAGTTCTTC. Protein translation: CASSIMAGGLQFF.